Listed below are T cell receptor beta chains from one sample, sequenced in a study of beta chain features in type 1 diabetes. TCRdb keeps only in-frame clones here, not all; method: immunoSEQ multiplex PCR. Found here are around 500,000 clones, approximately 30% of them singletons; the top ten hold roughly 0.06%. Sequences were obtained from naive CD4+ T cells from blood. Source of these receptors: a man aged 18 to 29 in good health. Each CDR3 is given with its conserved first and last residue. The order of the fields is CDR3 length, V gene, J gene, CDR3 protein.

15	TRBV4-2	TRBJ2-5	CASSVLTGAWETQYF
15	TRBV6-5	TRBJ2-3	CASSYRGLSTDTQYF
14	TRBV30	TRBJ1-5	CAWSATASNQPQHF
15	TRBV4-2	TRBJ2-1	CASSLTSGKWDEQFF
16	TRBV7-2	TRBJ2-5	CASSPSLPGVQETQYF
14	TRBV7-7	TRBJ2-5	CASSDLAGGETQYF
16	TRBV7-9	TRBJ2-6	CASGQGSSSGANVLTF
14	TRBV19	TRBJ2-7	CASRNSGTSAEQYF
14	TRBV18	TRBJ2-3	CASSPSGGTDTQYF
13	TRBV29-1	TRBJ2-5	CSVDDRGQETQYF
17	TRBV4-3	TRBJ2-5	CASSQDWTSFLGETQYF
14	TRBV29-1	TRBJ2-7	CSPSGSGSVYEQYF
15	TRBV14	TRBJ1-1	CASSQPGQQNTEAFF
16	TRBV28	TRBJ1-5	CASNSPTGWNNQPQHF
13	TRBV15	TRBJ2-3	CATSSRQANTQYF
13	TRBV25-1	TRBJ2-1	CASSESGRNEQFF
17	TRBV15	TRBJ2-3	CATSRSAIAVRADTQYF
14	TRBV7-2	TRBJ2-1	CASSWGLAGSEQFF
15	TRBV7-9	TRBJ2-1	CASSLAGASYNEQFF
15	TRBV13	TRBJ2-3	CASSFFTGPTDTQYF
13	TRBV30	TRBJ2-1	CAWSAGQPDEQFF
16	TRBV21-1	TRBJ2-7	CASSKHQRQSFYEQYF
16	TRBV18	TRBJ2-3	CASSPLAGGPSDTQYF
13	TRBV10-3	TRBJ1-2	CAISLRTGDGYTF
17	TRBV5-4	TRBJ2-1	CASSRDLAGGIYNEQFF
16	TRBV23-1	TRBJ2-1	CASSQSPGDSDNEQFF
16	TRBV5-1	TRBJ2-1	CASSLIPSGEYNEQFF
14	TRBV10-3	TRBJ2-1	CAISGTGTANEQFF
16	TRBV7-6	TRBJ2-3	CASTIGLAGGQDTQYF
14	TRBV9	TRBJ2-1	CASSVGPIYNEQFF
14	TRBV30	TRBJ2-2	CAWGSREGAGELFF
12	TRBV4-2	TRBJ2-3	CASSQGRDTQYF
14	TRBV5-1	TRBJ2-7	CASSSDPSGDEQYF
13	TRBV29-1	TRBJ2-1	CSVASSSYNEQFF
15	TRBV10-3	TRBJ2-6	CAISESTGGANVLTF
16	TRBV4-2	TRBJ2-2	CASSPGQGEGTGELFF
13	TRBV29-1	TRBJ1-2	CSAGDRRNYGYTF
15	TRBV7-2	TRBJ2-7	CASSSRTSGSYEQYF
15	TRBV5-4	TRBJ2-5	CASSLRDRIQETQYF
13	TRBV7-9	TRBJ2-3	CASSFRLPDTQYF
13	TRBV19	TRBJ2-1	CASSITGGNEQFF